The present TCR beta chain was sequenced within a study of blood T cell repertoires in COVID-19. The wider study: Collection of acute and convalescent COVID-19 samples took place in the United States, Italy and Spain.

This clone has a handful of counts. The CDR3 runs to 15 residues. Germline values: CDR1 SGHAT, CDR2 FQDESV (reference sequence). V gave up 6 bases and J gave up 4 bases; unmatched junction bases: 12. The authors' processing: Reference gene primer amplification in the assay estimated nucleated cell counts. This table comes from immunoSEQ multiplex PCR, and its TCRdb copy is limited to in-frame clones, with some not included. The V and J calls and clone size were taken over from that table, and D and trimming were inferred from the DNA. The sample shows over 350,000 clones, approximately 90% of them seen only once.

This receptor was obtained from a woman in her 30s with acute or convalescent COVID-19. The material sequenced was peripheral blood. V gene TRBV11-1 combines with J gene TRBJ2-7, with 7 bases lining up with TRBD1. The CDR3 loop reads CASSRTGTDIYEQYF. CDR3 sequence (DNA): TGTGCCAGCAGTCGTACCGGGACAGACATATACGAGCAGTACTTC.